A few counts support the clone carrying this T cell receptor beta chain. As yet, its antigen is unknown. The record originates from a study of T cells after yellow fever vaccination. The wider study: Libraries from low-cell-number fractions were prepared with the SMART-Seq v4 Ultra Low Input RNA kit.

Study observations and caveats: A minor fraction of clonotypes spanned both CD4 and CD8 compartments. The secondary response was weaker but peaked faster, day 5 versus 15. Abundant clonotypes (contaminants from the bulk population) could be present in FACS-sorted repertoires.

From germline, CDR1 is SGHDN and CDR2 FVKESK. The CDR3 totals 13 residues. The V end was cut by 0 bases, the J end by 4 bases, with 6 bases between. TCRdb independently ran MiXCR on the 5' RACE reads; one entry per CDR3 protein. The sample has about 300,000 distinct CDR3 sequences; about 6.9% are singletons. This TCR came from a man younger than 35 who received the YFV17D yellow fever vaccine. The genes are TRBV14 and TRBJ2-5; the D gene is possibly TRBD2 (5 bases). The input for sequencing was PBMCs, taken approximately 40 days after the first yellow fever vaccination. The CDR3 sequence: CASSQEEGETQYF. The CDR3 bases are TGTGCCAGCAGCCAAGAAGAGGGAGAGACCCAGTACTTC.